The present T cell receptor beta chain was sequenced within a study of T cells in Graves' hyperthyroidism and ophthalmopathy. General study points: Most expanded thyroid clonotypes above 0.001 also appeared in blood. Through a model of 13 V-J features, ophthalmopathy was separated from stable hyperthyroidism.

Germline V lookup: CDR1 MNHEY, CDR2 SVGEGT. V was cut by 2 bases and J by 4 bases, with 17 bases left in between. The CDR3 consists of 16 residues. Amplification yielded TCR beta CDR3 regions, with RNA transcripts as the source. An initial round of RT-PCR targeting the TCR CDR3 relied on the HTBI primer set. MiXCR was run by TCRdb on the multiplex PCR reads, yielding one entry per CDR3 protein. This table holds some 530,000 distinct CDR3 sequences, 20% to 25% found once. A note on this clonotype: No antigen is known for it.

J is TRBJ1-1 and V is TRBV6-2 or TRBV6-3, with D possibly TRBD1 on 5 matching bases. The source is a woman in her 70s with Graves' ophthalmopathy. Sequencing was carried out using blood. The CDR3 DNA follows: TGTGCCAGCAGTTACAGCGGGGCGGGGCGGGGCACTGAAGCTTTCTTT. Translating it yields CASSYSGAGRGTEAFF.